This T cell receptor beta chain was documented in a study of cytomegalovirus exposure and HLA in healthy donors. CDR3 length equals 16 residues. V lost 4 bases to trimming and J lost 2 bases; unmatched junction nucleotides: 5. CDR1 and CDR2 (germline): SGHDT, YYEEEE. Worth noting for this clone: What it recognizes is unknown.

A multiplex PCR was run with 60 Vbeta primers and 13 Jbeta primers. TCRdb's copy holds only in-frame clones and misses some; the assay was immunoSEQ multiplex PCR. The ten top clones account for approximately 2.1%, within a sample of approximately 34,000 clones. The study's findings and limits: According to the study, some 160 TCR beta chains were cytomegalovirus-associated. Sequencing likely produced, as an artifact, a cluster of highly shared sequence variants. Many donors carried some public TCRs, although rarity characterized most TCR sequences.

Sequenced input: PBMCs. The chain joins TRBV5-6 to TRBJ2-2; 10 bases are shared with TRBD2. The clonotype comes from a woman aged 40-49 years in good health and CMV-seropositive. In nucleotides, the CDR3 is TGTGCCAGCAGCCTGGGACTAGCGACTAACACCGGGGAGCTGTTTTTT. The encoded protein is CASSLGLATNTGELFF.